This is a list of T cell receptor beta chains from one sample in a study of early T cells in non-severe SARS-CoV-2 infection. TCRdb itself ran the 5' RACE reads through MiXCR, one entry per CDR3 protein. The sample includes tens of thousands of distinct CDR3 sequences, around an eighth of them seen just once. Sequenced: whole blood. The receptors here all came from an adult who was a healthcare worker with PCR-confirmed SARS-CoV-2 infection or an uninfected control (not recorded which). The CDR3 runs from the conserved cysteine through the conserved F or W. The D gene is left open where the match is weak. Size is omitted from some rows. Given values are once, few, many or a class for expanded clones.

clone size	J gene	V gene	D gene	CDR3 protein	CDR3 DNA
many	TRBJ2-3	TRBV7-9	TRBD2	CASSLDAGGRTDTQYF	TGTGCCAGCAGCTTAGATGCGGGGGGCCGCACAGATACGCAGTATTTT
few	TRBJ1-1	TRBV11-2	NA	CASSLGQEAFF	TGTGCCAGCAGCTTAGGACAGGAAGCTTTCTTT
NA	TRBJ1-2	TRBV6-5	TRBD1	CASSIGTGAYGYTF	TGTGCCAGCAGTATCGGGACAGGGGCCTATGGCTACACCTTC
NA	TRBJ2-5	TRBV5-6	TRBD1	CASSFRDRGETQYF	TGTGCCAGCAGCTTCCGGGACAGGGGAGAGACCCAGTACTTC
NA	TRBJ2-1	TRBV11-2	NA	CASSLGGWGEQFF	TGTGCCAGCAGCTTAGGGGGCTGGGGTGAGCAGTTCTTC
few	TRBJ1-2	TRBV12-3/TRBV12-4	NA	CASSLLGGAYGYTF	TGTGCCAGCAGTTTGCTGGGGGGCGCCTATGGCTACACCTTC
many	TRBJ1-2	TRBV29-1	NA	CSVGQGIVAYGYTF	TGCAGCGTTGGCCAGGGGATAGTGGCTTATGGCTACACCTTC
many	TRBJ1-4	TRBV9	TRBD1	CASSSAGTGLEKLFF	TGTGCCAGCAGCTCAGCCGGGACAGGGCTTGAAAAACTGTTTTTT
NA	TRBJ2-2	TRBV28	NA	CASRPGDSGTGGELFF	TGTGCCAGCAGGCCCGGGGACTCCGGGACGGGCGGGGAGCTGTTTTTT
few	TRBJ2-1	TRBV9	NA	CASSPLGGGDNEQFF	TGTGCCAGCAGCCCCTTAGGAGGGGGCGACAATGAGCAGTTCTTC
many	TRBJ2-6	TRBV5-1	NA	CASSLTTGSGANVLTF	TGCGCCAGCAGCTTAACGACAGGCTCTGGGGCCAACGTCCTGACTTTC
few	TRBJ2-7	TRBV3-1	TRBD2	CASSGLAGAVDEQYF	TGTGCCAGCAGTGGACTAGCGGGAGCAGTAGACGAGCAGTACTTC
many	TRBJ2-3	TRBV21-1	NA	CATRMGTQYF	TGTGCCACTCGGATGGGTACGCAGTATTTT
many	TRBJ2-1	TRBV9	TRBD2	CASSVAIAGGPGEQFF	TGTGCCAGCAGCGTAGCGATAGCGGGGGGGCCGGGTGAGCAGTTCTTC
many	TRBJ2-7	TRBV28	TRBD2	CAGSSSGAYEQYF	TGTGCCGGCTCCTCTAGCGGGGCCTACGAGCAGTACTTC
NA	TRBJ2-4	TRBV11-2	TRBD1	CASSRLSTTGGYGIQYF	TGTGCCAGCAGCCGTCTTTCCACAACAGGGGGCTATGGGATTCAGTACTTC
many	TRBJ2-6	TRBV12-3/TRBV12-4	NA	CASSLGGANVLTF	TGTGCCAGCAGTTTGGGTGGGGCCAACGTCCTGACTTTC
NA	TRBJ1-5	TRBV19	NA	CASSIQVGGQPQHF	TGTGCCAGTAGTATACAGGTGGGAGGACAGCCCCAGCATTTT
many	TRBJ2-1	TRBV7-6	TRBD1	CASSSGQSSYNEQFF	TGTGCCAGCAGCTCGGGACAGTCCTCCTACAATGAGCAGTTCTTC
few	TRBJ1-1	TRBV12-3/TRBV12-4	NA	CASSSLGEAFF	TGTGCCAGCAGCTCCCTGGGTGAAGCTTTCTTT
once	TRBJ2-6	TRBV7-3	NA	CASSLVYESGANVLTF	TGTGCCAGCAGCTTAGTGTACGAGAGCGGGGCCAACGTCCTGACTTTC
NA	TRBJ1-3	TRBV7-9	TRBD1	CASSIGTDSGNTIYF	TGTGCCAGCAGCATCGGGACAGACTCTGGAAACACCATATATTTT
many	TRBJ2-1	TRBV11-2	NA	CASSLDLVNEQFF	TGTGCCAGCAGCTTAGATCTAGTTAATGAGCAGTTCTTC
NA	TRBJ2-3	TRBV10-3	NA	CAISEAQSDTQYF	TGTGCCATCAGTGAGGCGCAATCAGATACGCAGTATTTT
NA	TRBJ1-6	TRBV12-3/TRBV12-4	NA	CASSLGGYNSPLHF	TGTGCCAGCAGCTTAGGGGGATATAATTCACCCCTCCACTTT
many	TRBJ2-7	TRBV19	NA	CASSARVGGEQYF	TGTGCCAGTAGTGCACGTGTGGGGGGCGAGCAGTACTTC
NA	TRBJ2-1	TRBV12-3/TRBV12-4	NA	CASSFGPTSYNEQFF	TGTGCCAGCAGTTTCGGCCCCACGTCCTACAATGAGCAGTTCTTC
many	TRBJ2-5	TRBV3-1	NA	CASSQGRTGGVRETQYF	TGTGCCAGCAGCCAAGGAAGAACAGGAGGGGTCCGGGAGACCCAGTACTTC
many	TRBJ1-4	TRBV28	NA	CASGRTVNEKLFF	TGTGCCAGCGGACGGACAGTTAATGAAAAACTGTTTTTT
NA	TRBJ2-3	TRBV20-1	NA	CSARRNTDTQYF	TGCAGTGCGAGACGGAACACAGATACGCAGTATTTT
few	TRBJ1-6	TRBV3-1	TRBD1	CASSQKGRGNNSPLHF	TGTGCCAGCAGCCAAAAGGGCAGGGGGAATAATTCACCCCTCCACTTT
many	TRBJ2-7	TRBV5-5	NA	CASSLGTYYEQYF	TGTGCCAGCAGCTTAGGGACATACTACGAGCAGTACTTC
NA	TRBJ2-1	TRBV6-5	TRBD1	CASSYDRGPYNEQFF	TGTGCCAGCAGTTACGACAGGGGACCCTACAATGAGCAGTTCTTC
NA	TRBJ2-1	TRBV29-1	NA	CSVPGAGGEQFF	TGCAGCGTTCCAGGGGCCGGCGGTGAGCAGTTCTTC
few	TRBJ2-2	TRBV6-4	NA	CASSDSSQGELFF	TGTGCCAGCAGTGACTCGAGCCAGGGGGAGCTGTTTTTT
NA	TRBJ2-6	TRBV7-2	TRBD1	CASSLRPTGSFAGANVLTF	TGTGCCAGCAGCTTAAGGCCGACAGGGTCTTTCGCTGGGGCCAACGTCCTGACTTTC
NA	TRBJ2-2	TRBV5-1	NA	CASSLAPAGSTGELFF	TGCGCCAGCAGCTTGGCCCCAGCAGGGAGCACCGGGGAGCTGTTTTTT
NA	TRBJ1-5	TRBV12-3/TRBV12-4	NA	CASSYAQGGQPQHF	TGTGCCAGCAGTTACGCACAGGGCGGTCAGCCCCAGCATTTT
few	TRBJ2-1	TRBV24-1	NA	CATRDGSWANEQFF	TGTGCCACCAGAGACGGGAGTTGGGCCAATGAGCAGTTCTTC
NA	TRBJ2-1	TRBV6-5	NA	CASSFQNEQFF	TGTGCCAGCAGTTTTCAAAATGAGCAGTTCTTC
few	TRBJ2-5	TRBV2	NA	CASIYQVIDEETQYF	TGTGCCAGCATCTATCAGGTTATCGACGAAGAGACCCAGTACTTC